Each of the 17 T cell receptor beta chains below was sequenced from the same sample in a study of PD-1 blockade in classical Hodgkin lymphoma. Brentuximab vedotin exposure varied among the patients, all of whom had relapsed after autologous stem cell transplantation. Investigators obtained CD8+ T cells from thawed PBMCs by magnetic negative selection. Method: immunoSEQ multiplex PCR; TCRdb's copy keeps in-frame clones and lacks some. The sample includes about 5,500 clones, under 65% of them seen just once. This specimen consisted of CD8+ T cells from blood, obtained at baseline. Receptors were obtained from a human donor with classical Hodgkin lymphoma.

In this sample, this clone is medium-sized. V gene TRBV30 combines with J gene TRBJ2-7, with 7 bases identical to TRBD1. The CDR3 runs 13 residues. The V and J ends lost 4 bases and 3 bases, in that order; junction bases with no gene match: 6. Germline-derived CDR1 and CDR2 are GTSNPN and SVGIG (reference sequence). This chain's CDR3 is CAWTRAGGYEQYF. The CDR3 region has the DNA TGTGCCTGGACTCGAGCAGGGGGCTACGAGCAGTACTTC. The variable domain in full, with the rest retrieved from reference TRBV30 and TRBJ2-7, is SQTIHQWPATLVQPVGSPLSLECTVEGTSNPNLYWYRQAAGRGLQLLFYSVGIGQISSEVPQNLSASRPQDRQFILSSKKLLLSDSGFYLCAWTRAGGYEQYFGPGTRLTVT.

This clone was observed once. V usage is TRBV28 and J usage is TRBJ1-5; TRBD1 agrees at 10 bases. With V trimmed by 4 bases and J by 6 bases, 9 bases remained unmatched. Looked up from germline, CDR1 is MDHEN and CDR2 is SYDVKM. The CDR3 length is 16 residues. This chain's CDR3 is CASSSWTDRGPQPQHF. In DNA, the CDR3 is TGTGCCAGCAGTTCTTGGACAGACAGGGGGCCTCAGCCCCAGCATTTT.

In this sample, this clone is large. This chain connects TRBV27 to TRBJ2-1; D unresolved. This CDR3 has 14 amino acids. Trimming took 4 bases from V and 7 from J, leaving 14 bases between them. Germline-derived CDR1 and CDR2 are MNHEY and SMNVEV (reference sequence). The DNA for the CDR3 is TGTGCCAGCAGTTCCAGCACCCTTGGGAATGAGCAGTTCTTC. Amino acid sequence: CASSSSTLGNEQFF.

The chain is built from TRBV6-6 and TRBJ1-5; weak D call: TRBD1 (6 bases). The CDR3 has 15 residues. The ends were cut back, 5 bases at V and 4 bases at J, with 15 bases in the middle. From germline, CDR1 is MNHNY and CDR2 SVGAGI (reference sequence). The DNA for the CDR3 is TGTGCCAGCAGTGTACTTGGACAGCCAAATCAGCCCCAGCATTTT. Its protein product is CASSVLGQPNQPQHF.

This clone was counted between two and nine times. V usage is TRBV5-8 and J usage is TRBJ2-5; no clear D. The CDR3 is made up of 15 amino acids. The V gene's germline CDR1 is SGHTS and CDR2 YDEGEE. Trimming stripped 0 bases from V and 0 bases from J, with 9 bases between. CDR3 nucleotides: TGTGCCAGCAGCTTGGAGCAGCTATACCAAGAGACCCAGTACTTC. Amino acids: CASSLEQLYQETQYF.

This chain uses TRBV18 with TRBJ2-5; D remains unclear. V lost 0 bases and J 2 bases, leaving 7 bases between the germline ends. Germline V gene sequence: CDR1 KGHSH, CDR2 LQKENI. There are 14 residues in the CDR3. The CDR3 nucleotides are TGTGCCAGCTCACCACCGCCGGGTCAAGAGACCCAGTACTTC. This encodes CASSPPPGQETQYF.

The genes are TRBV27 and TRBJ1-1; D gene unclear. There are 14 residues in the CDR3. Germline CDR1 and CDR2: MNHEY and SMNVEV (reference sequence). V was clipped by 5 bases and J by 4 bases, with 14 bases between them. CDR3 DNA sequence: TGTGCCAGCAGTCCCCTGGCGGGTCGCACTGAAGCTTTCTTT. Amino acid sequence: CASSPLAGRTEAFF.

The chain carries TRBV5-5 and TRBJ2-3; no clear D gene. This CDR3 comprises 14 residues. Trimming removed 4 bases from V and 1 base from J, with 10 bases in between. The germline gives CDR1 SGHKS, CDR2 YYEKEE (reference sequence). The CDR3: CASSLSGGTDTQYF. Written as DNA, the CDR3 is TGTGCCAGCAGCCTTTCAGGAGGCACAGATACGCAGTATTTT.

J is TRBJ2-3 and V is TRBV4-1, with unresolved D. Looked up from germline, CDR1 is MGHRA and CDR2 is YSYEKL. There are 16 residues in the CDR3. V gave up 1 base and J gave up 4 bases, with 15 bases separating them. The CDR3 coding sequence is TGCGCCAGCAGCCAAGTGAGCTCCGGGCAGGCAGATACGCAGTATTTT. It specifies CASSQVSSGQADTQYF.

This sequence joins TRBV15 and TRBJ2-7; TRBD2 matches at 11 bases. Germline V lookup: CDR1 LNHNV, CDR2 YYDKDF (reference sequence). This CDR3 spans 12 amino acids. Losses at the gene ends were 8 bases for V and 3 bases for J; bases not matched to a gene: 0. The CDR3 sequence is CATGTSGYEQYF. The CDR3 DNA reads as TGTGCCACCGGGACTAGCGGCTACGAGCAGTACTTC.

The gene calls are TRBV5-4 and TRBJ2-7, with D perhaps TRBD1 or TRBD2 (7 bases each). Trimming pared 0 bases from V and 4 bases from J, leaving 20 bases between. CDR1 and CDR2 (germline): SGHNT, YYREEE (reference sequence). CDR3 length: 17 amino acids. CDR3 DNA: TGTGCCAGCAGCTTGGAGCCCAGGGGGGGATTTATATACGAGCAGTACTTC. Protein: CASSLEPRGGFIYEQYF.

This clone was picked up a small number of times. This rearrangement joins TRBV9 to TRBJ2-6; D uncertain. V was shortened by 4 bases and J by 0 bases, with 5 bases between the two germline ends. The germline V gene encodes CDR1 SGDLS and CDR2 YYNGEE. CDR3 size: 14 residues. CDR3 sequence reads: CASSPYSGANVLTF. As DNA, the CDR3 is TGTGCCAGCAGCCCGTACTCTGGGGCCAACGTCCTGACTTTC.

V gene TRBV4-1 combines with J gene TRBJ1-1; 7 nucleotides align to TRBD1. The CDR3 is 15 amino acids. V lost 4 bases and J lost 1; bases outside the gene matches: 6. Germline V gene lookup returns CDR1 MGHRA and CDR2 YSYEKL. The CDR3 sequence: CASSPTQGPNTEAFF. The CDR3 DNA sequence: TGCGCCAGCAGCCCAACACAGGGGCCGAACACTGAAGCTTTCTTT.

This clone was found a few times. This chain links TRBV4-1 with TRBJ1-4, with D tentatively TRBD1 (6 bases). Germline values: CDR1 MGHRA, CDR2 YSYEKL. CDR3 length equals 17 residues. The V end was cut by 1 base, the J end by 3 bases, with 15 bases between. CDR3 coding DNA: TGCGCCAGCAGCCAAGGCCGGGGGCAATCTCCTAATGAAAAACTGTTTTTT. Encoded protein: CASSQGRGQSPNEKLFF.

A single count supports this clone. CDR3 bases: TGTGCCACCAGCCCGGGACAGCAGAACTATGGCTACACCTTC. It codes for CATSPGQQNYGYTF. The chain couples TRBV15 to TRBJ1-2; 7 bases line up with TRBD1. Germline CDR1 and CDR2: LNHNV and YYDKDF (reference sequence). The CDR3 has 14 residues. V gave up 5 bases and J gave up 2 bases; unmatched junction bases: 5. The variable domain in full, completed from reference TRBV15 and TRBJ1-2, reads DAMVIQNPRYQVTQFGKPVTLSCSQTLNHNVMYWYQQKSSQAPKLLFHYYDKDFNNEADTPDNFQSRRPNTSFCFLDIRSPGLGDTAMYLCATSPGQQNYGYTFGSGTRLTVV.

This clone was counted a few times. This chain joins TRBV28 and TRBJ2-7; 7 nucleotides agree with TRBD2. Looked up from germline, CDR1 is MDHEN and CDR2 is SYDVKM. The CDR3 contains 16 residues. The trim removed 2 bases at V and 0 bases at J, leaving 7 bases unmatched. The CDR3 protein is CASSLRPGGFSYEQYF. The CDR3, as DNA: TGTGCCAGCAGTTTAAGGCCGGGAGGTTTCTCCTACGAGCAGTACTTC.

The chain employs TRBV5-6 and TRBJ2-1; D is possibly TRBD1 (5 bases). The germline V and J ends were trimmed by 5 bases and 7 bases, with 10 bases remaining between them. This CDR3 has 12 residues. CDR1 is SGHDT, CDR2 YYEEEE, per germline. CDR3 nucleotides: TGTGCCAGCAGATCCAGGGCGAATGAGCAGTTCTTC. It specifies CASRSRANEQFF.